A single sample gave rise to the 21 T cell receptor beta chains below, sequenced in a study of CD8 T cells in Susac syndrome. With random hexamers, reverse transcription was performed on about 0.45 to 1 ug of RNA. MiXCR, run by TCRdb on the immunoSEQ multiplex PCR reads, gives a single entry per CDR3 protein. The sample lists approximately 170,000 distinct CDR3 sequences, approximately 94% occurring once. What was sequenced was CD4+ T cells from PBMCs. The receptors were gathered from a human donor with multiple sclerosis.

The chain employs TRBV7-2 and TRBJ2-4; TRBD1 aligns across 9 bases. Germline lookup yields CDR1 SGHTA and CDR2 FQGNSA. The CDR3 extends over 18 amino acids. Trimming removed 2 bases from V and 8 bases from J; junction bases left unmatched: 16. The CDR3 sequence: CASSLNRDRVFGLDIQYF. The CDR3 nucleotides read TGTGCCAGCAGCTTAAACCGGGACAGGGTTTTTGGCTTGGACATTCAGTACTTC. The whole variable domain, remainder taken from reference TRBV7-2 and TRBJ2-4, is GAGVSQSPSNKVTEKGKDVELRCDPISGHTALYWYRQSLGQGLEFLIYFQGNSAPDKSGLPSDRFSAERTGGSVSTLTIQRTQQEDSAVYLCASSLNRDRVFGLDIQYFGAGTRLSVL.

The chain's CDR3 is CASSSPGWDTEAFF. CDR3 in DNA: TGTGCCAGCAGCTCCCCGGGGTGGGACACTGAAGCTTTCTTT. The J gene is TRBJ1-1, the V gene TRBV28, with D uncertain. V was pared by 6 bases and J by 3 bases, with 14 bases between. Looked up from germline, CDR1 is MDHEN and CDR2 is SYDVKM. The CDR3 is made up of 14 amino acids.

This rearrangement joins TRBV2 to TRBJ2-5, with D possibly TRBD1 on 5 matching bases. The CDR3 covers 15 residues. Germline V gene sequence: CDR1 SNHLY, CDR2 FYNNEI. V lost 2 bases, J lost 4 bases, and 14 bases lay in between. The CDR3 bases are TGTGCCAGCAGTGAATTAGAGTTTAGGGGAGAGACCCAGTACTTC. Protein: CASSELEFRGETQYF.

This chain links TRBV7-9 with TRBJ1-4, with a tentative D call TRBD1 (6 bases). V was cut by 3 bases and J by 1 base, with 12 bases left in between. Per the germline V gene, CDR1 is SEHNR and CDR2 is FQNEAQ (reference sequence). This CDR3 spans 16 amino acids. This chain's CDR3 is CASSFVQGGTNEKLFF. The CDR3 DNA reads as TGTGCCAGCAGCTTCGTACAGGGCGGAACTAATGAAAAACTGTTTTTT.

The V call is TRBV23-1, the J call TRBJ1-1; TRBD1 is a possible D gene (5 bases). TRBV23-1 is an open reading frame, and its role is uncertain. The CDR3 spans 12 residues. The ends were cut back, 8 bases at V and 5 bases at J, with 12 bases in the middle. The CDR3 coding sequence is TGCGCCAGCCCGATGGGGCGGACTGAAGCTTTCTTT. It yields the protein CASPMGRTEAFF.

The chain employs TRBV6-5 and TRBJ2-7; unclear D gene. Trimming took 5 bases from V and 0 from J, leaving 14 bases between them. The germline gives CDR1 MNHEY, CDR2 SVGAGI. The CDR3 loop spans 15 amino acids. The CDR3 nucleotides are TGTGCCAGCAGTAGCCCTCGGTTCTCCTCCTACGAGCAGTACTTC. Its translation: CASSSPRFSSYEQYF.

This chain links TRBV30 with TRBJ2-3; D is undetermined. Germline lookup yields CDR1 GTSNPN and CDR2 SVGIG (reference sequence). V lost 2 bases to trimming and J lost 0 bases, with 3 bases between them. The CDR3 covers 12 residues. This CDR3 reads CAWSHSTDTQYF. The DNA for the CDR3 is TGTGCCTGGAGTCACAGCACAGATACGCAGTATTTT.

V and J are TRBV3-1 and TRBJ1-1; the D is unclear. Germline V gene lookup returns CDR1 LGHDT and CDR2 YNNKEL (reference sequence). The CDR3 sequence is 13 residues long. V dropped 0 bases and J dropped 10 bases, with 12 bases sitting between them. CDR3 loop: CASSQEWPGRAFF. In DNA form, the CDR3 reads TGTGCCAGCAGCCAAGAATGGCCCGGGAGAGCTTTCTTT.

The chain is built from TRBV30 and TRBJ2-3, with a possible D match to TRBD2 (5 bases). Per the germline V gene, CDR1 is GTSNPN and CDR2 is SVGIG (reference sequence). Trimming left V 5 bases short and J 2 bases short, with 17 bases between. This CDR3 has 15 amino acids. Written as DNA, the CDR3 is TGTGCCTGGCATCGGGGATCGGCCCACACAGATACGCAGTATTTT. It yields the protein CAWHRGSAHTDTQYF.

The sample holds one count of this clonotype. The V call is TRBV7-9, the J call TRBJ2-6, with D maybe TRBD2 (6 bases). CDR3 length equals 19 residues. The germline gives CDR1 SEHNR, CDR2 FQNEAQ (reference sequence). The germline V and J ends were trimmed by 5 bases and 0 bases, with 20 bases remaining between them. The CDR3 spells CASSRSGGVPISGANVLTF. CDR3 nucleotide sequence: TGTGCCAGCAGCCGTTCCGGAGGGGTCCCTATCTCTGGGGCCAACGTCCTGACTTTC.

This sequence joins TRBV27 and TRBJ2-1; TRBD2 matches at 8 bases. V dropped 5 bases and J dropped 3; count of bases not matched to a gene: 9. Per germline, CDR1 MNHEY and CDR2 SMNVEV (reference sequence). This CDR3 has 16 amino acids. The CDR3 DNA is TGTGCCAGCAGTAAGTTTCTCAGCGGGGGCTACAATGAGCAGTTCTTC. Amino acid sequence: CASSKFLSGGYNEQFF.

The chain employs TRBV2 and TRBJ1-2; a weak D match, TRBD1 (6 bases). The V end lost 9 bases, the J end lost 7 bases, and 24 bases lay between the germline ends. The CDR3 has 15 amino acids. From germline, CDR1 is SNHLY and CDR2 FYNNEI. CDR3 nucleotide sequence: TGTGCCAGAACACAACAGGGTCTTCCCGGCTCTGGCTACACCTTC. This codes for CARTQQGLPGSGYTF.

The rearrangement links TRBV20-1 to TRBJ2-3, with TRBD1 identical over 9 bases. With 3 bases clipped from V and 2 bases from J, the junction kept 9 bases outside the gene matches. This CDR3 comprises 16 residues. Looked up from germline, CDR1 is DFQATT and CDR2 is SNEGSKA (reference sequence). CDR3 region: CSASLGTGTFTDTQYF. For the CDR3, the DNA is TGCAGTGCTAGCCTGGGGACAGGGACTTTCACAGATACGCAGTATTTT.

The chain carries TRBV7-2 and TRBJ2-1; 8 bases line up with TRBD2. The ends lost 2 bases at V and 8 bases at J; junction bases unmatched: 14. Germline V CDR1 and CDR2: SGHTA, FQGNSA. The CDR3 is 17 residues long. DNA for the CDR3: TGTGCCAGCAGCTTACTCAGCGGGAGCCTCAGTAGCGATGAGCAGTTCTTC. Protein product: CASSLLSGSLSSDEQFF.

The CDR3, as DNA: TGTGCCTGGAGTGTACGGATAGGGACAGGGAAAAATCAGCCCCAGCATTTT. This codes for CAWSVRIGTGKNQPQHF. The rearrangement joins TRBV30 to TRBJ1-5, with 9 nucleotides matching TRBD1. CDR3 length: 17 residues. J gave up 4 bases and V 0 bases, and 10 bases lay outside the gene matches. Germline V gives CDR1 GTSNPN, CDR2 SVGIG (reference sequence).

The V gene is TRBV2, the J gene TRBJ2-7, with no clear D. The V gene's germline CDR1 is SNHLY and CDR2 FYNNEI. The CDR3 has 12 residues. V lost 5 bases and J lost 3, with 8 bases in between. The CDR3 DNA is TGTGCCAGCAGTTCTTCAGGCTACGAGCAGTACTTC. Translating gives CASSSSGYEQYF. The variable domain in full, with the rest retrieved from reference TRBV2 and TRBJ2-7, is EPEVTQTPSHQVTQMGQEVILRCVPISNHLYFYWYRQILGQKVEFLVSFYNNEISEKSEIFDDQFSVERPDGSNFTLKIRSTKLEDSAMYFCASSSSGYEQYFGPGTRLTVT.

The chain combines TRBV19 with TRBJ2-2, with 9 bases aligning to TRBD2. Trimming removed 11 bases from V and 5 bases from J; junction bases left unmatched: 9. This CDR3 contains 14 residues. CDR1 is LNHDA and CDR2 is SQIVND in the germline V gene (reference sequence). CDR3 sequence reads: CACSGTSLTGELFF. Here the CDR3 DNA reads TGTGCCTGCTCCGGGACTAGCCTGACCGGGGAGCTGTTTTTT. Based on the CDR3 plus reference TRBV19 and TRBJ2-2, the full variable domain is DGGITQSPKYLFRKEGQNVTLSCEQNLNHDAMYWYRQDPGQGLRLIYYSQIVNDFQKGDIAEGYSVSREKKESFPLTVTSAQKNPTAFYLCACSGTSLTGELFFGEGSRLTVL.

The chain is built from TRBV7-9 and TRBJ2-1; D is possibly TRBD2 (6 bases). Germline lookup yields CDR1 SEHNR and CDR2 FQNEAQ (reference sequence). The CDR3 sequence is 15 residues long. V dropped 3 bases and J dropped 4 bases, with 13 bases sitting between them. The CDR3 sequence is CASSLLGGEYNEQFF. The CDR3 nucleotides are TGTGCCAGCAGCTTGCTCGGAGGGGAGTACAATGAGCAGTTCTTC.

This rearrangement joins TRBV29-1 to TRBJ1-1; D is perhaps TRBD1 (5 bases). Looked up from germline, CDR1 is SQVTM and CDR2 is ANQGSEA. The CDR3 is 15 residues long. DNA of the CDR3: TGCAGTGTCCTCGATCCCGGGACGGCGAACACTGAAGCTTTCTTT. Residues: CSVLDPGTANTEAFF.

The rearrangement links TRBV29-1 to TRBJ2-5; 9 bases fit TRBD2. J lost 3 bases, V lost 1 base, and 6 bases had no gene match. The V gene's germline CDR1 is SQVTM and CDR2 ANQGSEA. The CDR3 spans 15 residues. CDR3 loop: CSVEGGGRAEETQYF. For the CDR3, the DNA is TGCAGCGTTGAAGGGGGCGGGAGGGCCGAAGAGACCCAGTACTTC.

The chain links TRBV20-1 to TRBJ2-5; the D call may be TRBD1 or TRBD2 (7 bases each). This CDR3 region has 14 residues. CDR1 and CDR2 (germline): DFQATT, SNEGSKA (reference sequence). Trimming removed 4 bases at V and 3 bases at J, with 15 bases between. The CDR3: CSATRGRVEETQYF. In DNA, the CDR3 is TGCAGTGCTACCAGGGGGAGGGTGGAAGAGACCCAGTACTTC.